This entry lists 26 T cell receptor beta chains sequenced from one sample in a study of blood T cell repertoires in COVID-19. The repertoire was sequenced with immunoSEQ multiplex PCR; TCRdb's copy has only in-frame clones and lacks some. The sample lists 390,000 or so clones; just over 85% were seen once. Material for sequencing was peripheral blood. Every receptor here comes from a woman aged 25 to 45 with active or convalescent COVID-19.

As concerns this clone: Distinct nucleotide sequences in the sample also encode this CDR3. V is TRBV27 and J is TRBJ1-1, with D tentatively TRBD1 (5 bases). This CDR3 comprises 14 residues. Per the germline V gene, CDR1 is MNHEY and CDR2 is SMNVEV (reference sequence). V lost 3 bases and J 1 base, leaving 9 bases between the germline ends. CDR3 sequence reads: CASSFLQGNTEAFF. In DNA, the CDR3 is TGTGCCAGCAGTTTCCTCCAGGGGAACACTGAAGCTTTCTTT.

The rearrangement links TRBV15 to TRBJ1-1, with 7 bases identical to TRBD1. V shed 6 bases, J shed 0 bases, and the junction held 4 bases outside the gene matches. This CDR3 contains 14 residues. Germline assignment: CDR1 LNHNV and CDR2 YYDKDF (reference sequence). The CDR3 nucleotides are TGTGCCACCAGAAGGGACAGTTTGAACACTGAAGCTTTCTTT. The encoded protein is CATRRDSLNTEAFF.

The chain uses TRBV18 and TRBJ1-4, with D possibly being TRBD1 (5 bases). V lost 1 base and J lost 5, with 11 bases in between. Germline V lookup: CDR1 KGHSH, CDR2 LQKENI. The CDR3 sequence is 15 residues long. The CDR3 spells CASSPQGLENEKLFF. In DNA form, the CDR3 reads TGTGCCAGCTCACCACAGGGACTCGAGAATGAAAAACTGTTTTTT. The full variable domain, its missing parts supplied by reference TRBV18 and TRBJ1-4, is NAGVMQNPRHLVRRRGQEARLRCSPMKGHSHVYWYRQLPEEGLKFMVYLQKENIIDESGMPKERFSAEFPKEGPSILRIQQVVRGDSAAYFCASSPQGLENEKLFFGSGTQLSVL.

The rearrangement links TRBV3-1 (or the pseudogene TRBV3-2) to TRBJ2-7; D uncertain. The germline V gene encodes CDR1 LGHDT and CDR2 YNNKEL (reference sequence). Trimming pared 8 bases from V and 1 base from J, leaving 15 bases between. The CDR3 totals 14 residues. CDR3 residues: CASYAGQPSYEQYF. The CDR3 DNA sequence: TGTGCCAGCTACGCTGGGCAGCCATCCTACGAGCAGTACTTC.

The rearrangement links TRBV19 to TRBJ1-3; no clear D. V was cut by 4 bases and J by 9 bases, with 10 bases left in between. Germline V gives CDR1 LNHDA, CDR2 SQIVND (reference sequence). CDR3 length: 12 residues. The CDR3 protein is CASSTAAATIYF. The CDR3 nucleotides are TGTGCCAGTAGTACCGCCGCGGCCACCATATATTTT.

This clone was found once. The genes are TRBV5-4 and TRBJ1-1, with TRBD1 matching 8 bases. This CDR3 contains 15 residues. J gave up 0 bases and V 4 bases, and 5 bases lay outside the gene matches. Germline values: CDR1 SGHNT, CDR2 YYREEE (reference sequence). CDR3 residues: CASSPPGQVNTEAFF. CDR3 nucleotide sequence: TGTGCCAGCAGCCCACCGGGACAGGTGAACACTGAAGCTTTCTTT. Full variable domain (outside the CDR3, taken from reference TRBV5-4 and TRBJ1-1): ETGVTQSPTHLIKTRGQQVTLRCSSQSGHNTVSWYQQALGQGPQFIFQYYREEENGRGNFPPRFSGLQFPNYSSELNVNALELDDSALYLCASSPPGQVNTEAFFGQGTRLTVV.

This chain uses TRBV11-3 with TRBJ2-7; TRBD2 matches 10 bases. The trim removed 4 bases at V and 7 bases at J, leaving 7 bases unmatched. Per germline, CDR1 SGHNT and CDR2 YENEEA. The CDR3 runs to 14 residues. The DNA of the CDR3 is TGTGCCAGCAGCTCCGCTAGCGGGGGCGGAGAGCAGTACTTC. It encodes CASSSASGGGEQYF.

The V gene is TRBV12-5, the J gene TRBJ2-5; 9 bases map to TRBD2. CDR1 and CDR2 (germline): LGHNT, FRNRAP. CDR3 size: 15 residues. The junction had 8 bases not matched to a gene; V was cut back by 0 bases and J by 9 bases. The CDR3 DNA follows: TGTGCTAGTGGTTTGGTAGTTAGCGGGGGTGGGGCCCAGTACTTC. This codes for CASGLVVSGGGAQYF.

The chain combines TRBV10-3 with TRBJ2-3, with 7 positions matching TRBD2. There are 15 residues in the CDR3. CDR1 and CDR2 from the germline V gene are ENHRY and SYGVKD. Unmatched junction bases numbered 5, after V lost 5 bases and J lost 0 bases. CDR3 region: CAISSGTKSTDTQYF. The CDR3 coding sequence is TGTGCCATCAGTTCCGGGACTAAGAGCACAGATACGCAGTATTTT.

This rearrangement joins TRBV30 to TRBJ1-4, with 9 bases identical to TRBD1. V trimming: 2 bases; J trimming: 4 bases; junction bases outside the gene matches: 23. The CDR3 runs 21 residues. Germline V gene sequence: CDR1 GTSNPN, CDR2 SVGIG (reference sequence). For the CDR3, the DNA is TGTGCCTGGAGTCAACCCCCCGGGTCAAGCTTGGGACAGGGAGATAATGAAAAACTGTTTTTT. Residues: CAWSQPPGSSLGQGDNEKLFF. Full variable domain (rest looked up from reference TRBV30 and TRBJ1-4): SQTIHQWPATLVQPVGSPLSLECTVEGTSNPNLYWYRQAAGRGLQLLFYSVGIGQISSEVPQNLSASRPQDRQFILSSKKLLLSDSGFYLCAWSQPPGSSLGQGDNEKLFFGSGTQLSVL.

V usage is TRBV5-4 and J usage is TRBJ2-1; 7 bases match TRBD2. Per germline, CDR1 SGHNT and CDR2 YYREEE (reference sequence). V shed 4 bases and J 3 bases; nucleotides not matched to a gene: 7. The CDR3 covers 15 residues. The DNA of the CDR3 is TGTGCCAGCAGCCCCCTGGGCGGGGGCTACAATGAGCAGTTCTTC. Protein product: CASSPLGGGYNEQFF. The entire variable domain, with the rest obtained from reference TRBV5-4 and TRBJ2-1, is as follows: ETGVTQSPTHLIKTRGQQVTLRCSSQSGHNTVSWYQQALGQGPQFIFQYYREEENGRGNFPPRFSGLQFPNYSSELNVNALELDDSALYLCASSPLGGGYNEQFFGPGTRLTVL.

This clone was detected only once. The CDR3 here is CARSGECSGNTIYF. In nucleotides, the CDR3 is TGTGCCAGGTCTGGGGAGTGCTCTGGAAACACCATATATTTT. The V call is TRBV13, the J call TRBJ1-3; D ambiguous. Germline loops: CDR1 PRHDT, CDR2 FYEKMQ (reference sequence). V was shortened by 9 bases and J by 0 bases, with 12 bases between the two germline ends. The CDR3 covers 14 residues.

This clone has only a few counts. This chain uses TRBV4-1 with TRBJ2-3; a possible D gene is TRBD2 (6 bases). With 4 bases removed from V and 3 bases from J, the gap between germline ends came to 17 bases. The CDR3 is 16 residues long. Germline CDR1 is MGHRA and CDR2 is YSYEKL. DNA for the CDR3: TGCGCCAGCAGCCCTGATGTCGGGGGACGGACAGATACGCAGTATTTT. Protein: CASSPDVGGRTDTQYF.

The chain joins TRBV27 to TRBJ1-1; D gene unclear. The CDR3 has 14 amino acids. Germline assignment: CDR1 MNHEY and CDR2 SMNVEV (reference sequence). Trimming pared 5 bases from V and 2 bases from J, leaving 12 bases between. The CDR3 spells CASSLRPGNTEAFF. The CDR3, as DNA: TGTGCCAGCAGTCTCAGACCGGGAAACACTGAAGCTTTCTTT.

The chain's CDR3 is CASSTAASGSGELFF. The CDR3 DNA reads as TGTGCCAGTAGTACCGCCGCTAGCGGTAGCGGGGAGCTGTTTTTT. The chain is built from TRBV19 and TRBJ2-2; TRBD2 matches 7 bases. CDR1 and CDR2 (germline): LNHDA, SQIVND (reference sequence). J gave up 7 bases and V 4 bases, and 9 bases lay outside the gene matches. CDR3 length: 15 residues.

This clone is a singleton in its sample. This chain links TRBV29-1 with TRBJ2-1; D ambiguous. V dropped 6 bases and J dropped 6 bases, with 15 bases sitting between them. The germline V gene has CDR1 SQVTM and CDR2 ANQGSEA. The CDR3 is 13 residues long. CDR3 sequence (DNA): TGCAGCGTCGTCGTGGGTTCTAGCAATGAGCAGTTCTTC. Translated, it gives CSVVVGSSNEQFF.

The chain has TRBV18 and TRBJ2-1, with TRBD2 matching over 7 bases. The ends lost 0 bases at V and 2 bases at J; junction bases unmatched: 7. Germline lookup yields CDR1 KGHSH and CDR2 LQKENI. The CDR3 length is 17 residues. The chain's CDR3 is CASSPPSLTSAYNEQFF. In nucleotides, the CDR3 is TGTGCCAGCTCACCACCGAGCCTCACTAGCGCCTACAATGAGCAGTTCTTC.

The CDR3 bases are TGTGCCAGCAGCTTAGGTTTTGGAGGGGGGGAAATTGAAGCTTTCTTT. This sequence encodes CASSLGFGGGEIEAFF. The chain employs TRBV7-9 and TRBJ1-1, with a tentative D call TRBD1 (6 bases). V was trimmed by 1 base and J by 7 bases, leaving 19 bases between them. The CDR3 loop spans 16 amino acids. Germline V lookup: CDR1 SEHNR, CDR2 FQNEAQ (reference sequence).

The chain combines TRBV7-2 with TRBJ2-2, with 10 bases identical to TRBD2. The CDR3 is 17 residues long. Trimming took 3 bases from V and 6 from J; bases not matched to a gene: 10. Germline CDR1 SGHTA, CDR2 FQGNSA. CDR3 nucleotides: TGTGCCAGCAGCTTTACATGGGGACTAGCGTCCCCCGGGGAGCTGTTTTTT. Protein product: CASSFTWGLASPGELFF.

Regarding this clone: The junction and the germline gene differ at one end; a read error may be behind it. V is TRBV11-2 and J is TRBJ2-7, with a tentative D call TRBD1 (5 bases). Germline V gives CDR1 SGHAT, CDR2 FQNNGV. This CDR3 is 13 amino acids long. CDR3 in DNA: TGTGCCAGCAGCCCAGGGCAGCTGTACGGGCAGTACTTC. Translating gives CASSPGQLYGQYF. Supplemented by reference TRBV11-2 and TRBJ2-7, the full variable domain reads EAGVAQSPRYKIIEKRQSVAFWCNPISGHATLYWYQQILGQGPKLLIQFQNNGVVDDSQLPKDRFSAERLKGVDSTLKIQPAKLEDSAVYLCASSPGQLYGQYFGPGTRLTVT.

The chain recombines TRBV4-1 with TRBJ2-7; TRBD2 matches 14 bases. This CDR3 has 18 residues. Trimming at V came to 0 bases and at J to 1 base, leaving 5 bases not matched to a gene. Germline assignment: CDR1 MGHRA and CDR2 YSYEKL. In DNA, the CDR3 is TGCGCCAGCAGCCAAGATGGGACTAGCGGGAGAGGGTCCTACGAGCAGTACTTC. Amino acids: CASSQDGTSGRGSYEQYF.

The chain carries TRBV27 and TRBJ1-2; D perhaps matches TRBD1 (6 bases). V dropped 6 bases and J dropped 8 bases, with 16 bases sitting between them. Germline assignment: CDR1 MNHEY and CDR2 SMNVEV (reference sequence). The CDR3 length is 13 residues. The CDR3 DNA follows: TGTGCCAGCAGCCAAGGGGGATGGTACGGCTACACCTTC. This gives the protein CASSQGGWYGYTF.

The CDR3 reads CASSWTGSKNTEAFF. The DNA for the CDR3 is TGCGCCAGCAGCTGGACAGGTTCCAAGAACACTGAAGCTTTCTTT. The chain employs TRBV5-1 and TRBJ1-1; 7 nucleotides match TRBD1. Germline V CDR1 and CDR2: SGHRS, YFSETQ. The junction had 6 bases not matched to a gene; V was cut back by 3 bases and J by 1 base. This CDR3 comprises 15 residues.

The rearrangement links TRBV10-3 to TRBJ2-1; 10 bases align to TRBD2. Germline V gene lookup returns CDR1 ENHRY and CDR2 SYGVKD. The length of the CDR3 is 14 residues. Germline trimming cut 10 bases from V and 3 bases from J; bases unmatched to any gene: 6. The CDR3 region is CATGGTSVYNEQFF. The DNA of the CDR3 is TGTGCCACTGGAGGGACTAGCGTCTACAATGAGCAGTTCTTC.

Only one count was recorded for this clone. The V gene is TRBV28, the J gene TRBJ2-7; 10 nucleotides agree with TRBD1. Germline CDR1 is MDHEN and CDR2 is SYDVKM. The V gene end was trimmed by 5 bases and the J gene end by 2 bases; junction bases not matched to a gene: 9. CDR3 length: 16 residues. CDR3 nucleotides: TGTGCCAGCAGTCCCGCCGCTGGGACAGGGGCCTACGAGCAGTACTTC. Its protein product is CASSPAAGTGAYEQYF.

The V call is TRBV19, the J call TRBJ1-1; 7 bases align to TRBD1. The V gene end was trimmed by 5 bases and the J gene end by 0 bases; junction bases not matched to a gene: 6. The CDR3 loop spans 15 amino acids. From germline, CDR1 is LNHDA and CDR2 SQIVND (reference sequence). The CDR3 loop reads CASSAHRGMNTEAFF. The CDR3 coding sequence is TGTGCCAGTAGTGCACACAGGGGAATGAACACTGAAGCTTTCTTT.